One sample yielded the 32 T cell receptor delta chains listed below, sequenced in a study of gammadelta T cells in human blood. TCRdb called clones from the RT-PCR reads again using CATT. The sample consists of around 400 delta-chain clones, approximately 40% of them appearing once. Sample: Vgamma9Vdelta2 gamma-delta T cells from infant blood. These receptors were taken from a human donor.

This clone ranks as large (0.1 to 1%). The chain links TRDV2 to TRDJ3, with 11 bases matching TRDD3. The trim removed 2 bases at V and 0 bases at J, leaving 8 bases unmatched. There are 20 residues in the CDR3. Per germline, CDR1 GEAIGNYY and CDR2 EKD. The CDR3 here is CACDILGDRRGSWDTRQMFF. The CDR3 region has the DNA TGTGCCTGTGACATACTGGGGGATAGGCGCGGCTCCTGGGACACCCGACAGATGTTTTTC.

By share, this clone ranks as large. Other DNA variants within this sample encode the same CDR3. The chain combines TRDV2 with TRDJ3, with 10 bases aligning to TRDD3. The germline V gene has CDR1 GEAIGNYY and CDR2 EKD. The CDR3 has 18 amino acids. V lost 0 bases to trimming and J lost 1 base; unmatched junction nucleotides: 2. In DNA form, the CDR3 reads TGTGCCTGTGACACCGGGGGATACGGGTCCTGGGACACCCGACAGATGTTTTTC. Translation gives CACDTGGYGSWDTRQMFF.

About this clone itself: It is likely a read error: a sequence one base away is far more abundant. The V gene is TRDV2, the J gene TRDJ2, with 7 bases matching TRDD3. Germline CDR1 is GEAIGNYY and CDR2 is EKD. The CDR3 spans 13 residues. CDR3 sequence reads: CACDTWGTTQLFF. The CDR3 DNA sequence: TGTGCCTGTGACACCTGGGGGACAACACAACTCTTCTTT.

With respect to this clone: A much larger clonotype is one base distant, so this may be a read error. V gene TRDV2 combines with J gene TRDJ3, with 8 bases matching TRDD3. Germline assignment: CDR1 GEAIGNYY and CDR2 EKD. The CDR3 sequence is 19 residues long. Germline trimming cut 0 bases from V and 0 bases from J; bases unmatched to any gene: 6. CDR3: CACDTMGDGNSWDTRQMFF. As DNA, the CDR3 is TGTGCCTGTGACACCATGGGGGATGGTAACTCCTGGGACACCCGACAGATGTTTTTC.

Worth noting for this clone: A far larger clone is one base from this, pointing to a likely read error. The rearrangement links TRDV2 to TRDJ3; 11 nucleotides agree with TRDD3. Germline V lookup: CDR1 GEAIGNYY, CDR2 EKD. The CDR3 has 20 amino acids. J gave up 0 bases and V 4 bases, and 10 bases lay outside the gene matches. In DNA, the CDR3 is TGTGCCTGTGAAATACTGGGGGATAAGGGCAGCTCCTGGGACACCCGACAGATGTTTTTC. It encodes CACEILGDKGSSWDTRQMFF.

Only a few counts were recorded for this clone. A much larger clone differs from this one at a single base, so this may be a read error. The J gene is TRDJ3, the V gene TRDV2, with 11 positions matching TRDD3. Germline V gene lookup returns CDR1 GEAIGNYY and CDR2 EKD. CDR3 size: 22 residues. With V trimmed by 2 bases and J by 3 bases, 17 bases remained unmatched. Here the CDR3 DNA reads TGTGCCTGTGACAACGTTCCGGGGCTGGGGGATACTTTAGTCTGGGACACCCGACAGATGTTTTTC. Translation gives CACDNVPGLGDTLVWDTRQMFF.

Of note for this clone: Only one base separates this from a far larger clonotype, so it likely reflects a read error. The chain carries TRDV2 and TRDJ3; TRDD3 matches at 8 bases. Germline CDR1 reads GEAIGNYY; CDR2 reads EKD. The CDR3 length is 19 residues. Here the CDR3 reads CAGDRLGDLGSWDTRQMFF. In DNA form, the CDR3 reads TGTGCCGGTGACAGATTGGGGGATTTGGGCTCCTGGGACACCCGACAGATGTTTTTC.

The chain employs TRDV2 and TRDJ1, with 11 bases fitting TRDD3. There are 15 residues in the CDR3. The V and J ends lost 6 bases and 0 bases, in that order; junction bases with no gene match: 5. CDR1 and CDR2 from the germline V gene are GEAIGNYY and EKD. CDR3 amino acids: CACLPLGDNTDKLIF. In nucleotides, the CDR3 is TGTGCCTGTCTTCCACTGGGGGATAACACCGATAAACTCATCTTT.

Sample share makes this clone large. The rearrangement links TRDV2 to TRDJ3, with 13 nucleotides matching TRDD3. V shed 3 bases, J shed 5 bases, and the junction held 15 bases outside the gene matches. CDR1 is GEAIGNYY and CDR2 is EKD in the germline V gene. This CDR3 contains 21 residues. For the CDR3, the DNA is TGTGCCTGTGACTCTACCCCCACTGGGGGATACGCGTCGAGGGACACCCGACAGATGTTTTTC. Amino acid sequence: CACDSTPTGGYASRDTRQMFF.

This clone is categorized as large (0.1 to 1%). The rearrangement uses TRDV2 and TRDJ3; D perhaps matches TRDD3 (6 bases). The CDR3 totals 19 residues. Trimming cost V 3 bases and J 0 bases, with 17 bases left between them. CDR1 is GEAIGNYY, CDR2 EKD, per germline. CDR3 protein: CACDLTGDHRSWDTRQMFF. The CDR3 bases are TGTGCCTGTGACCTTACCGGGGATCACCGCTCCTGGGACACCCGACAGATGTTTTTC.

Note on this clone: Since a far larger clone is one base different, this is likely a read error. Other DNA sequences in the same sample also yield this CDR3. This chain joins TRDV2 and TRDJ3; 10 positions agree with TRDD3. The CDR3 consists of 20 residues. Per germline, CDR1 GEAIGNYY and CDR2 EKD. Losses at the gene ends were 0 bases for V and 2 bases for J; bases not matched to a gene: 9. In DNA form, the CDR3 reads TGTGCCTGTGACACCGCTGGGGGATATGAACCTACCTGGGACACCCGACAGATGTTTTTC. Its translation: CACDTAGGYEPTWDTRQMFF.

By share, this clone ranks as large. The sample carries other DNA sequences with the same CDR3. This chain uses TRDV2 with TRDJ3; TRDD3 aligns across 9 bases. The CDR3 length is 19 residues. V lost 3 bases and J lost 2; bases outside the gene matches: 10. The germline V gene encodes CDR1 GEAIGNYY and CDR2 EKD. CDR3 protein: CACDPVGDTRPWDTRQMFF. DNA of the CDR3: TGTGCCTGTGACCCTGTTGGGGATACGCGTCCCTGGGACACCCGACAGATGTTTTTC.

Comments on this clone: Just one base apart from a much larger clone, this may be a read error. V gene TRDV2 combines with J gene TRDJ3; the match to TRDD3 covers 10 bases. V shed 0 bases, J shed 0 bases, and the junction held 13 bases outside the gene matches. This CDR3 has 22 residues. The V gene's germline CDR1 is GEAIGNYY and CDR2 EKD. The CDR3 DNA reads as TGTGCCTGTGACACCGCTGGTGGGGGGGATACGCGGAGCTCCTGGGACACCCGACAGATGTTTTTC. Encoded protein: CACDTAGGGDTRSSWDTRQMFF.

Relative to its sample, this clone is hyperexpanded (1% or more). This chain links TRDV2 with TRDJ2; 10 nucleotides line up with TRDD3. Looked up from germline, CDR1 is GEAIGNYY and CDR2 is EKD. The CDR3 length is 14 residues. Trimming cost V 3 bases and J 5 bases; bases outside gene matches: 2. The CDR3 DNA is TGTGCCTGTGACGTACTGGGGGATACAGCACAACTCTTCTTT. Protein sequence: CACDVLGDTAQLFF.

This clone rates as large. This chain links TRDV2 with TRDJ3; 7 bases are a match to TRDD3. J lost 0 bases, V lost 0 bases, and 4 bases had no gene match. The CDR3 spans 18 residues. CDR1 is GEAIGNYY, CDR2 EKD, per germline. CDR3: CACDTGGWSSWDTRQMFF. For the CDR3, the DNA is TGTGCCTGTGACACCGGGGGATGGAGCTCCTGGGACACCCGACAGATGTTTTTC.

In this sample, this clone is large (0.1 to 1%). At the DNA level, this CDR3 is encoded by other sequences in the same sample as well. The chain has TRDV2 and TRDJ3; 11 nucleotides line up with TRDD3. There are 18 residues in the CDR3. After removal of 0 bases from V and 2 bases from J, the junction contained 2 bases not matched to a gene. Looked up from germline, CDR1 is GEAIGNYY and CDR2 is EKD. The CDR3 bases are TGTGCCTGTGACACCGTACTGGGGGATACCTGGGACACCCGACAGATGTTTTTC. Its translation is CACDTVLGDTWDTRQMFF.

With regard to this clone: Only one base separates this from a far larger clonotype, so it likely reflects a read error. Other DNA sequences in this specimen translate into the identical CDR3. The gene calls are TRDV2 and TRDJ3; 11 positions match TRDD3. Trimming removed 2 bases from V and 4 bases from J; junction bases left unmatched: 12. Germline assignment: CDR1 GEAIGNYY and CDR2 EKD. This CDR3 has 20 amino acids. As DNA, the CDR3 is TGTGCCTGTGACATACTGGGGGATAAGGGCAGCTCATGGGACACCCGACAGATGTTTTTC. It is translated as CACDILGDKGSSWDTRQMFF.

As for this clone: A read error is possible here, since a much larger clone lies one base away. The chain employs TRDV2 and TRDJ3; the match to TRDD3 covers 7 bases. Unmatched junction bases numbered 16, after V lost 0 bases and J lost 0 bases. Germline loops: CDR1 GEAIGNYY, CDR2 EKD. This CDR3 contains 22 residues. This CDR3 reads CACDTAGVVDTRSSWDTRQMFF. Written as DNA, the CDR3 is TGTGCCTGTGACACCGCTGGTGTGGTGGATACGCGGAGCTCCTGGGACACCCGACAGATGTTTTTC.

About this clone itself: One base away lies a much larger clone, so this may be a sequencing read error. This chain links TRDV2 with TRDJ1, with D perhaps TRDD3 (7 bases). With 4 bases removed from V and 7 bases from J, the gap between germline ends came to 27 bases. CDR3 length equals 17 residues. Germline CDR1 GEAIGNYY, CDR2 EKD. CDR3 region: CACETGPTSGGCRKLIF. The CDR3 coding sequence is TGTGCCTGTGAAACGGGTCCTACGTCCGGGGGATGCCGTAAACTCATCTTT.

This clone is deemed large (0.1 to 1%). The J gene is TRDJ3, the V gene TRDV2; maybe TRDD3 (6 bases). V was trimmed by 3 bases and J by 0 bases, leaving 17 bases between them. The germline V gene has CDR1 GEAIGNYY and CDR2 EKD. This CDR3 region has 19 residues. The CDR3 region is CACDRIGGRSSWDTRQMFF. In DNA, the CDR3 is TGTGCCTGTGACCGGATTGGGGGGCGAAGCTCCTGGGACACCCGACAGATGTTTTTC.

Worth noting for this clone: A junction end diverges from the germline sequence, so it may reflect a read error. The chain uses TRDV2 and TRDJ3; D possibly corresponds to TRDD3 (5 bases). The CDR3 runs 19 residues. Germline loops: CDR1 GEAIGNYY, CDR2 EKD. The CDR3 sequence: CACDRIRGRSSWNTRQMFF. The CDR3 region has the DNA TGTGCCTGTGACCGGATTAGGGGGCGAAGCTCCTGGAACACCCGACAGATGTTTTTC.

A remark on this clone: A read error may explain this, as a much larger clone is one base away. The chain has TRDV2 and TRDJ3, with 11 bases matching TRDD3. This CDR3 is built from 19 residues. Germline assignment: CDR1 GEAIGNYY and CDR2 EKD. CDR3 sequence: CACDTVGDTRSWDPRQMFF. The DNA for the CDR3 is TGTGCCTGTGACACCGTGGGGGATACGCGCTCCTGGGACCCCCGACAGATGTTTTTC.

A remark on this clone: A read error may explain this, as a much larger clone is one base away. This rearrangement joins TRDV2 to TRDJ3; 11 bases agree with TRDD3. This CDR3 spans 21 amino acids. V was pared by 3 bases and J by 5 bases, with 17 bases of the junction left unmatched. The germline gives CDR1 GEAIGNYY, CDR2 EKD. CDR3 amino acids: CACDSTPNGGYASRDTRQMFF. CDR3 nucleotides: TGTGCCTGTGACTCTACCCCCAATGGGGGATACGCGTCGAGGGACACCCGACAGATGTTTTTC.

Regarding this clone: Given a much more abundant clone one base away, this may be a read error. This sample also contains other DNA sequences that code for the same CDR3. The V and J genes are TRDV2 and TRDJ3; 11 nucleotides line up with TRDD3. With V trimmed by 0 bases and J by 0 bases, 3 bases remained unmatched. The CDR3 has 19 amino acids. CDR1 is GEAIGNYY, CDR2 EKD, per germline. For the CDR3, the DNA is TGTGCCTGTGACACCGCGACTGGGGGATACTCCTGGGACACCCGACAGATGTTTTTC. Translating it yields CACDTATGGYSWDTRQMFF.

Points on this clone: A much bigger clone sits one base away, suggesting this may be a read error. This chain connects TRDV2 to TRDJ3; 8 nucleotides line up with TRDD3. This CDR3 contains 22 residues. Per the germline V gene, CDR1 is GEAIGNYY and CDR2 is EKD. For the CDR3, the DNA is TGTGCCGGTGACACTCTTACTGGGGGTTACGGCAAGCGTTCCTGGGACACCCGACAGATGTTTTTC. Translated, it gives CAGDTLTGGYGKRSWDTRQMFF.

Concerning this clone: Given a far larger clone just one base away, this is likely a sequencing read error. The rearrangement joins TRDV2 to TRDJ3; 9 bases agree with TRDD3. CDR3 length: 19 residues. Per the germline V gene, CDR1 is GEAIGNYY and CDR2 is EKD. In DNA, the CDR3 is TGTGCCTGGGACACTCTTACTGGGGGAGATACCTGGGACACCCGACAGATGTTTTTC. Its translation is CAWDTLTGGDTWDTRQMFF.

By sample share, this clone is large (0.1 to 1%). Other DNA sequences from this sample encode an identical CDR3 as well. The chain has TRDV2 and TRDJ3; 10 bases are a match to TRDD3. Losses at the gene ends were 0 bases for V and 3 bases for J; bases not matched to a gene: 1. Germline V gene data show CDR1 as GEAIGNYY and CDR2 as EKD. The CDR3 has 17 residues. CDR3 loop: CACDTAGGYWDTRQMFF. The CDR3 DNA reads as TGTGCCTGTGACACCGCTGGGGGATACTGGGACACCCGACAGATGTTTTTC.

Worth noting for this clone: This likely stems from a read error, as it lies one base from a far larger clone. This specimen includes other DNA sequences encoding the same CDR3. V is TRDV2 and J is TRDJ3; 8 bases agree with TRDD3. This CDR3 is 19 amino acids long. Germline CDR1 GEAIGNYY, CDR2 EKD. With 4 bases clipped from V and 0 bases from J, the junction kept 10 bases outside the gene matches. CDR3 coding DNA: TGTGCCTGTGATAAAGTACTGGGGGTTCGCTCCTGGGACACCCGACAGATGTTTTTC. This translates into CACDKVLGVRSWDTRQMFF.

Of note for this clone: This clone may be a read error of a much larger clone one base away. The J gene is TRDJ3, the V gene TRDV2; 13 bases are shared with TRDD3. Losses at the gene ends were 3 bases for V and 9 bases for J; bases not matched to a gene: 19. The V gene's germline CDR1 is GEAIGNYY and CDR2 EKD. There are 21 residues in the CDR3. The CDR3 DNA reads as TGTGCCTGTGACTCTACCCCCACTGGGGGATACGCGTCGAGGGGCACCCGACAGATGTTTTTC. Translation gives CACDSTPTGGYASRGTRQMFF.

The sample holds one count of this clone. A much larger clone lies one base from this, so it may be a read error. Other DNA variants within this sample encode the same CDR3. The genes are TRDV2 and TRDJ3; 8 nucleotides agree with TRDD3. Germline CDR1 reads GEAIGNYY; CDR2 reads EKD. Trimming at V came to 0 bases and at J to 0 bases, leaving 6 bases not matched to a gene. The CDR3 extends over 19 amino acids. The CDR3 bases are TGTGCCTGTGACACCGCTACTGGGGGGTACTCCTGGGACACCCGACAGATGTTTTTC. Protein product: CACDTATGGYSWDTRQMFF.

The gene calls are TRDV2 and TRDJ3, with 10 bases identical to TRDD3. After removal of 0 bases from V and 1 base from J, the junction contained 5 bases not matched to a gene. The CDR3 spans 19 residues. The V gene's germline CDR1 is GEAIGNYY and CDR2 EKD. The CDR3 reads CACDTTGGYGSWDTRQMFF. As DNA, the CDR3 is TGTGCCTGTGACACCACCGGGGGATACGGGTCCTGGGACACCCGACAGATGTTTTTC.

Within the sample, this clone is large. This rearrangement joins TRDV2 to TRDJ3, with 11 nucleotides matching TRDD3. There are 22 residues in the CDR3. V shed 0 bases, J shed 3 bases, and the junction held 15 bases outside the gene matches. Germline V lookup: CDR1 GEAIGNYY, CDR2 EKD. The CDR3, as DNA: TGTGCCTGTGACACCGTTCCGGGGCTGGGGGATACTTTAGTCTGGGACACCCGACAGATGTTTTTC. Translated: CACDTVPGLGDTLVWDTRQMFF.